This T cell receptor (beta chain) was captured in a study of beta chain features in type 1 diabetes. Study-level findings and limits: Whether HLA type affects TCRB rearrangement stayed undetermined in the present work. The VDJ junctions of type 1 diabetes patients carried fewer insertions and more deletions.

Isolation of CD4+ naive, central memory, regulatory and stem cell-like memory cells was achieved by sorting via CD45RO/CCR7/CD25/CD127/CD95/CD27. Germline V gene sequence: CDR1 MDHEN, CDR2 SYDVKM. V trimming: 2 bases; J trimming: 0 bases; junction bases outside the gene matches: 0. The CDR3 is 15 amino acids. Expressed TCRB transcripts were sequenced after all isolated RNA was converted to cDNA. Method: immunoSEQ multiplex PCR; TCRdb's copy keeps in-frame clones and lacks some. The table has 350,000 to 450,000 clones, more than 13% seen once. Details on this clone: The target antigen is unknown.

The TCR comes from a woman younger than 30 in good health. The chain joins TRBV28 to TRBJ2-5; TRBD2 agrees at 10 bases. The specimen sequenced was naive CD4+ T cells from blood. As DNA, the CDR3 is TGTGCCAGCAGTTTAAGCGGGAGGGACCAAGAGACCCAGTACTTC. Amino acids: CASSLSGRDQETQYF.